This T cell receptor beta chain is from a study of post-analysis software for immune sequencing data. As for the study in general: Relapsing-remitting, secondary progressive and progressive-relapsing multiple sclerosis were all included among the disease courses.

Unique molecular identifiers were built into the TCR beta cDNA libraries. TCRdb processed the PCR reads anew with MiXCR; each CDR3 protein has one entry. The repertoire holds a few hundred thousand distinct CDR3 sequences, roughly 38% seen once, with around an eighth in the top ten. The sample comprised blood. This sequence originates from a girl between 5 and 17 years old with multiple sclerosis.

Here the CDR3 DNA reads TGTGCCAGCAGTCCAGGACTAGCTAAAGGGGATACGCAGTATTTT. It encodes CASSPGLAKGDTQYF. The genes are TRBV2 and TRBJ2-3; 8 bases are shared with TRBD2. Trimming removed 5 bases from V and 6 bases from J; junction bases left unmatched: 10. Looked up from germline, CDR1 is SNHLY and CDR2 is FYNNEI. The CDR3 consists of 15 residues.